This entry lists 16 T cell receptor beta chains sequenced from one sample in a study of control samples from healthy donors and cancer patients. Assay used: immunoSEQ multiplex PCR; TCRdb lists only in-frame clones, some missing. This table holds tens of thousands of clones, approximately 93% found once. Specimen: blood. Receptors were obtained from a woman in her twenties or thirties in good health.

The chain combines TRBV6-5 with TRBJ1-5, with D tentatively TRBD1 (5 bases). The length of the CDR3 is 15 residues. Germline V gene sequence: CDR1 MNHEY, CDR2 SVGAGI. V shed 7 bases and J shed 5 bases, with 18 bases lying between them. CDR3 sequence (DNA): TGTGCCAGCAACTGGGACCCCGGACGAGATCAGCCCCAGCATTTT. Its translation is CASNWDPGRDQPQHF.

The rearrangement uses TRBV24-1 and TRBJ2-7; 8 bases are shared with TRBD1. V shed 0 bases and J 9 bases; nucleotides not matched to a gene: 3. CDR1 is KGHDR, CDR2 SFDVKD, per germline. The CDR3 is 13 residues long. CDR3 protein: CATSDLQTGAQYF. The CDR3 nucleotides read TGTGCCACCAGTGATTTGCAGACAGGGGCGCAGTACTTC.

V and J are TRBV5-5 and TRBJ2-2; 9 bases are shared with TRBD1. The germline CDR1 and CDR2 sequences are SGHKS and YYEKEE (reference sequence). Trimming at V came to 4 bases and at J to 4 bases, leaving 8 bases not matched to a gene. The length of the CDR3 is 16 residues. The CDR3 coding sequence is TGTGCCAGCAGCCTCCGCCTGGACAGGGGCACCGGGGAGCTGTTTTTT. As protein: CASSLRLDRGTGELFF.

This chain links TRBV15 with TRBJ2-3; 13 bases line up with TRBD2. CDR3 size: 15 residues. J gave up 2 bases and V 8 bases, and 4 bases lay outside the gene matches. The germline V gene has CDR1 LNHNV and CDR2 YYDKDF (reference sequence). In DNA form, the CDR3 reads TGTGCCACCTCGACTAGCGGGAGGTCCACAGATACGCAGTATTTT. It encodes CATSTSGRSTDTQYF.

The CDR3 here is CASSWSALNTEAFF. Written as DNA, the CDR3 is TGTGCCAGCAGTTGGTCCGCACTGAACACTGAAGCTTTCTTT. The J gene is TRBJ1-1, the V gene TRBV6-2 or TRBV6-3; unclear D gene. There are 14 residues in the CDR3. In germline, CDR1 is MNHEY, CDR2 SVGEGT. V lost 4 bases to trimming and J lost 0 bases, with 9 bases between them.

The V call is TRBV18, the J call TRBJ2-2; TRBD1 matches at 8 bases. J was trimmed by 7 bases and V by 2 bases; bases with no gene match: 6. The CDR3 is 15 amino acids. The germline CDR1 and CDR2 sequences are KGHSH and LQKENI. The CDR3 region has the DNA TGTGCCAGCTCACCAGCCGGGACAGGCGTCGGGGAGCTGTTTTTT. Encoded protein: CASSPAGTGVGELFF. The full variable domain, its missing parts supplied by reference TRBV18 and TRBJ2-2, is NAGVMQNPRHLVRRRGQEARLRCSPMKGHSHVYWYRQLPEEGLKFMVYLQKENIIDESGMPKERFSAEFPKEGPSILRIQQVVRGDSAAYFCASSPAGTGVGELFFGEGSRLTVL.

This chain uses TRBV6-6 with TRBJ1-1; D is perhaps TRBD1 (5 bases). Germline V CDR1 and CDR2: MNHNY, SVGAGI (reference sequence). V lost 2 bases and J 5 bases, leaving 12 bases between the germline ends. This CDR3 is 14 amino acids long. The CDR3 nucleotides are TGTGCCAGCAGTTACGGGTATAAGGGGACTGAAGCTTTCTTT. Its protein product is CASSYGYKGTEAFF.

The chain uses TRBV10-3 and TRBJ2-3, with a possible D match to TRBD2 (6 bases). Deletions cut 10 bases from V and 2 bases from J, with 13 bases between. This CDR3 contains 13 residues. Per germline, CDR1 ENHRY and CDR2 SYGVKD. The CDR3 region is CATMTSFTDTQYF. DNA of the CDR3: TGTGCCACCATGACTAGTTTCACAGATACGCAGTATTTT.

The chain couples TRBV19 to TRBJ2-5, with 9 bases lining up with TRBD2. Germline loops: CDR1 LNHDA, CDR2 SQIVND (reference sequence). V lost 4 bases and J lost 4; bases outside the gene matches: 4. The CDR3 is made up of 14 amino acids. CDR3: CASSSGRAVETQYF. The CDR3 bases are TGTGCCAGTAGTAGCGGGAGGGCTGTAGAGACCCAGTACTTC. Based on the CDR3 plus reference TRBV19 and TRBJ2-5, the full variable domain is DGGITQSPKYLFRKEGQNVTLSCEQNLNHDAMYWYRQDPGQGLRLIYYSQIVNDFQKGDIAEGYSVSREKKESFPLTVTSAQKNPTAFYLCASSSGRAVETQYFGPGTRLLVL.

The chain couples TRBV19 to TRBJ1-2; 12 bases are a match to TRBD1. V lost 5 bases, J lost 8 bases, and 6 bases stayed unmatched. Germline CDR1 reads LNHDA; CDR2 reads SQIVND (reference sequence). The CDR3 covers 14 residues. The CDR3 spells CASSRDRGLRGYTF. CDR3 in DNA: TGTGCCAGTAGTCGGGACAGGGGGCTTCGGGGCTACACCTTC.

The chain joins TRBV10-3 to TRBJ2-7, with 10 bases matching TRBD1. The CDR3 sequence is 15 residues long. From germline, CDR1 is ENHRY and CDR2 SYGVKD. The V and J ends lost 0 bases and 5 bases, in that order; junction bases with no gene match: 4. CDR3: CAISESGQGSNEQYF. CDR3 DNA sequence: TGTGCCATCAGTGAGTCGGGACAGGGGAGCAACGAGCAGTACTTC.

The chain joins TRBV6-5 to TRBJ2-5, with 8 bases that match TRBD2. The trim removed 7 bases at V and 2 bases at J, leaving 6 bases unmatched. Germline V lookup: CDR1 MNHEY, CDR2 SVGAGI. The CDR3 extends over 14 amino acids. CDR3 sequence: CASNIAGRQETQYF. In DNA, the CDR3 is TGTGCCAGCAACATAGCGGGAAGACAAGAGACCCAGTACTTC.

The rearrangement links TRBV25-1 to TRBJ2-7; D call uncertain. Germline V gene sequence: CDR1 MGHDK, CDR2 SYGVNS. The CDR3 loop spans 11 amino acids. V lost 4 bases and J 5 bases, leaving 6 bases between the germline ends. The CDR3 DNA sequence: TGTGCCAGCAGTGTGGGAAACGAGCAGTACTTC. It translates to CASSVGNEQYF.

The chain is built from TRBV7-9 and TRBJ2-4, with D maybe TRBD1 (6 bases). In germline, CDR1 is SEHNR, CDR2 FQNEAQ (reference sequence). V was pared by 4 bases and J by 5 bases, with 18 bases between. The CDR3 sequence is 16 residues long. The chain's CDR3 is CASSSGPGVFENIQYF. The CDR3, as DNA: TGTGCCAGCAGCTCAGGCCCAGGGGTATTCGAAAACATTCAGTACTTC. The full variable domain, in which reference TRBV7-9 and TRBJ2-4 provide the parts outside the CDR3, is DTGVSQNPRHKITKRGQNVTFRCDPISEHNRLYWYRQTLGQGPEFLTYFQNEAQLEKSRLLSDRFSAERPKGSFSTLEIQRTEQGDSAMYLCASSSGPGVFENIQYFGAGTRLSVL.

The chain joins TRBV5-1 to TRBJ2-5; 8 bases match TRBD2. With 0 bases clipped from V and 2 bases from J, the junction kept 0 bases outside the gene matches. This CDR3 comprises 14 residues. Germline assignment: CDR1 SGHRS and CDR2 YFSETQ. In DNA, the CDR3 is TGCGCCAGCAGCTTGGGACTAGCGCAAGAGACCCAGTACTTC. This sequence encodes CASSLGLAQETQYF.

This sequence joins TRBV25-1 and TRBJ1-2, with D uncertain. The CDR3 is 13 amino acids. With 3 bases removed from V and 7 bases from J, the gap between germline ends came to 12 bases. CDR1 is MGHDK and CDR2 is SYGVNS in the germline V gene. DNA of the CDR3: TGTGCCAGCAGTGATCGAGTGAGTTCTGGCTACACCTTC. As protein: CASSDRVSSGYTF.